A single sample gave rise to the 17 T cell receptor beta chains below, sequenced in a study of CD8 T cells in Susac syndrome (dated 2019 in TCRdb). The method behind the library was the immunoSEQ multiplex PCR assay. RNA was extracted with the RNeasy kit and 0.5 to 1 ug was reverse transcribed using random hexamers. In TCRdb, the public reads were trimmed at Q25 with fastp and aligned with MiXCR, with productive beta chains retained. Identical CDR3 proteins give one entry, which carries the most common genes and DNA. The sample has 110,000 to 150,000 distinct CDR3 sequences on record, over 85% of them singletons. 0.27% of the sample is in the top ten clones. Sequenced input: CD8+ T cells from PBMCs. These receptors were collected from a human donor in good health.

The V call is TRBV12-3 or TRBV12-4, the J call TRBJ2-1; no clear D gene. V gave up 2 bases and J gave up 10 bases, with 6 bases separating them. CDR3 length: 11 residues. CDR3 sequence (DNA): TGTGCCAGCAGTTTAATTGGGGAGCAGTTCTTC. It is translated as CASSLIGEQFF.

The J gene is TRBJ2-7, the V gene TRBV27, with 12 positions matching TRBD2. CDR1 is MNHEY and CDR2 is SMNVEV in the germline V gene (reference sequence). Germline trimming cut 3 bases from V and 4 bases from J; bases unmatched to any gene: 7. The CDR3 runs 16 residues. This chain's CDR3 is CASSFLGLAGPYEQYF. The CDR3 region has the DNA TGTGCCAGCAGTTTCCTCGGACTAGCGGGACCTTACGAGCAGTACTTC.

The CDR3 DNA sequence: TGTGCCAGCAGCTTAACCGGGACAGGGGACAATGAGCAGTTCTTC. Translated, it gives CASSLTGTGDNEQFF. The chain is built from TRBV9 and TRBJ2-1, with 10 bases identical to TRBD1. The CDR3 is made up of 15 amino acids. Germline lookup yields CDR1 SGDLS and CDR2 YYNGEE. J was trimmed by 5 bases and V by 4 bases; bases with no gene match: 6.

The chain carries TRBV20-1 and TRBJ2-7, with 13 positions matching TRBD2. The V segment lost 2 bases and the J segment 3 bases; nucleotides outside the gene matches: 7. The CDR3 runs to 16 residues. Germline V gene data show CDR1 as DFQATT and CDR2 as SNEGSKA (reference sequence). The CDR3: CSARLAGTSGIYEQYF. The CDR3 coding sequence is TGCAGTGCTAGATTGGCCGGGACTAGCGGGATCTACGAGCAGTACTTC.

This chain uses TRBV23-1 with TRBJ2-5, with D maybe TRBD1 (7 bases). TRBV23-1 is sorted into the ORF group, with uncertain function. V was shortened by 7 bases and J by 3 bases, with 15 bases between the two germline ends. The CDR3 loop spans 14 amino acids. CDR3 sequence reads: CASTRGVPKETQYF. The CDR3 bases are TGCGCCAGCACCAGGGGGGTACCGAAAGAGACCCAGTACTTC.

This sequence joins TRBV7-3 and TRBJ2-3; D is undetermined. Looked up from germline, CDR1 is SGHTA and CDR2 is FQGTGA. The CDR3 sequence is 16 residues long. V was trimmed by 0 bases and J by 2 bases, leaving 12 bases between them. CDR3 sequence: CASSLTWQENTDTQYF. In DNA, the CDR3 is TGTGCCAGCAGCTTAACGTGGCAGGAGAACACAGATACGCAGTATTTT.

The CDR3 DNA follows: TGCAGTGCTGGATTAGCGCAAACGTCCTACAATGAGCAGTTCTTC. Translated, it gives CSAGLAQTSYNEQFF. The chain couples TRBV20-1 to TRBJ2-1, with D possibly being TRBD2 (5 bases). CDR3 length equals 15 residues. CDR1 and CDR2 (germline): DFQATT, SNEGSKA (reference sequence). Trimming took off 5 bases at V and 1 base at J, with 15 bases between the two ends.

J is TRBJ2-7 and V is TRBV27; D gene ambiguous. CDR3 length: 15 amino acids. Germline CDR1 MNHEY, CDR2 SMNVEV (reference sequence). Trimming left V 0 bases short and J 4 bases short, with 13 bases between. CDR3 bases: TGTGCCAGCAGTTTATCGGTCCTACCGTATTACGAGCAGTACTTC. Translated: CASSLSVLPYYEQYF.

The genes are TRBV7-9 and TRBJ2-5; possibly TRBD1 or TRBD2 for D (6 bases each). The germline gives CDR1 SEHNR, CDR2 FQNEAQ (reference sequence). The CDR3 length is 12 residues. The germline V and J ends were trimmed by 7 bases and 5 bases, with 11 bases remaining between them. CDR3 amino acids: CASKGGFETQYF. CDR3 DNA sequence: TGTGCCAGCAAAGGGGGGTTCGAGACCCAGTACTTC.

The V call is TRBV5-4, the J call TRBJ2-7, with D perhaps being TRBD1 or TRBD2 (5 bases each). Trimming took off 3 bases at V and 3 bases at J, with 13 bases between the two ends. The CDR3 runs 14 residues. Germline assignment: CDR1 SGHNT and CDR2 YYREEE (reference sequence). The CDR3 DNA is TGTGCCAGCAGCTATGACCGGGACCTCTACGAGCAGTACTTC. Translating it yields CASSYDRDLYEQYF. The whole variable domain, filled in from reference TRBV5-4 and TRBJ2-7, reads ETGVTQSPTHLIKTRGQQVTLRCSSQSGHNTVSWYQQALGQGPQFIFQYYREEENGRGNFPPRFSGLQFPNYSSELNVNALELDDSALYLCASSYDRDLYEQYFGPGTRLTVT.

J is TRBJ2-3 and V is TRBV14; D remains ambiguous. Germline assignment: CDR1 SGHDN and CDR2 FVKESK. The CDR3 runs to 16 residues. The V and J ends lost 4 bases and 1 base respectively, with 15 bases between them. The CDR3 DNA is TGTGCCAGCAGCCGTGGGCCCGCCCCTGGCACAGATACGCAGTATTTT. Translated, it gives CASSRGPAPGTDTQYF.

This clonotype is a singleton in its sample. The V gene is TRBV19, the J gene TRBJ2-4; the D is unclear. Per the germline V gene, CDR1 is LNHDA and CDR2 is SQIVND (reference sequence). CDR3 length: 12 residues. Trimming removed 9 bases at V and 1 base at J, with 7 bases between. The CDR3 nucleotides are TGTGCCAGCGGGTGGGCCAAAAACATTCAGTACTTC. Amino acids: CASGWAKNIQYF.

The genes are TRBV25-1 and TRBJ1-1; D remains ambiguous. Trimming pared 6 bases from V and 0 bases from J, leaving 8 bases between. The CDR3 runs 13 residues. Germline values: CDR1 MGHDK, CDR2 SYGVNS. CDR3 in DNA: TGTGCCAGCAGATATTCCGTGAACACTGAAGCTTTCTTT. This sequence encodes CASRYSVNTEAFF.

The chain combines TRBV15 with TRBJ1-5; D is possibly TRBD1 (5 bases). This CDR3 has 15 residues. The V gene lost 0 bases and the J gene lost 3 bases, with 9 bases spanning the gap. The germline V gene has CDR1 LNHNV and CDR2 YYDKDF (reference sequence). CDR3 protein: CATSRDQGPNQPQHF. In nucleotides, the CDR3 is TGTGCCACCAGCAGAGATCAGGGTCCCAATCAGCCCCAGCATTTT.

The chain is built from TRBV29-1 and TRBJ1-1, with TRBD1 matching 7 bases. The CDR3 sequence is 10 residues long. From germline, CDR1 is SQVTM and CDR2 ANQGSEA. V dropped 6 bases and J dropped 7; count of bases not matched to a gene: 2. DNA of the CDR3: TGCAGCGTCTGGACAGGTGAAGCTTTCTTT. This gives the protein CSVWTGEAFF. Variable domain in full (rest from reference TRBV29-1 and TRBJ1-1): SAVISQKPSRDICQRGTSLTIQCQVDSQVTMMFWYRQQPGQSLTLIATANQGSEATYESGFVIDKFPISRPNLTFSTLTVSNMSPEDSSIYLCSVWTGEAFFGQGTRLTVV.

V usage is TRBV13 and J usage is TRBJ2-5, with TRBD1 identical over 7 bases. Germline V lookup: CDR1 PRHDT, CDR2 FYEKMQ (reference sequence). CDR3 length: 14 residues. Germline trimming cut 5 bases from V and 4 bases from J; bases unmatched to any gene: 7. The CDR3 bases are TGTGCCAGCAGCAAGAGACAGGGTCGAGAGACCCAGTACTTC. It encodes CASSKRQGRETQYF.

The V and J genes are TRBV15 and TRBJ1-4; TRBD1 matches at 9 bases. CDR1 is LNHNV and CDR2 is YYDKDF in the germline V gene (reference sequence). The CDR3 loop spans 15 amino acids. The V and J ends lost 8 bases and 8 bases, in that order; junction bases with no gene match: 12. The CDR3 nucleotides are TGTGCCACCCAGGCCCGGGACAGGGCGTACGAAAAACTGTTTTTT. This gives the protein CATQARDRAYEKLFF.